These 25 T cell receptor beta chains came from one sample sequenced in a study of cytomegalovirus exposure and HLA in healthy donors. TCRdb's table, derived via immunoSEQ multiplex PCR, lists solely in-frame clones and lacks some. The sample has 68,000 or so clones; around 90% are singletons. The material sequenced was PBMCs. Every receptor here comes from a young man in good health and CMV-seronegative.

This sequence joins TRBV10-3 and TRBJ2-1; TRBD2 matches at 7 bases. CDR1 is ENHRY and CDR2 is SYGVKD in the germline V gene. CDR3 length: 16 amino acids. The V and J ends lost 0 bases and 4 bases, in that order; junction bases with no gene match: 6. DNA of the CDR3: TGTGCCATCAGTGAGTCCCTCGCGGGAGTTTACAATGAGCAGTTCTTC. Its protein product is CAISESLAGVYNEQFF.

The chain couples TRBV4-3 to TRBJ2-1, with 12 nucleotides matching TRBD2. With V trimmed by 4 bases and J by 9 bases, 10 bases remained unmatched. Germline V gives CDR1 LGHNA, CDR2 YSLEER. The CDR3 is made up of 16 amino acids. CDR3 sequence: CASSRARLAGVGEQFF. The CDR3 DNA sequence: TGCGCCAGCAGCCGTGCTCGACTAGCGGGAGTAGGTGAGCAGTTCTTC.

This chain uses TRBV10-1 with TRBJ2-4; 9 bases are shared with TRBD1. This CDR3 contains 16 residues. V lost 6 bases and J lost 6; bases outside the gene matches: 12. The germline V gene has CDR1 WNHNN and CDR2 SYGVQD (reference sequence). The CDR3 loop is CASRKGQGRYLNIQYF. CDR3 coding DNA: TGCGCCAGCAGGAAAGGACAGGGGCGTTACTTAAACATTCAGTACTTC.

The genes are TRBV29-1 and TRBJ1-2; D gene unclear. The germline V gene encodes CDR1 SQVTM and CDR2 ANQGSEA. The V gene lost 5 bases and the J gene lost 2 bases, with 6 bases spanning the gap. CDR3 size: 11 residues. As DNA, the CDR3 is TGCAGCGTTCGGGAGAACTATGGCTACACCTTC. Protein sequence: CSVRENYGYTF.

The rearrangement uses TRBV7-9 and TRBJ1-2; 7 positions match TRBD1. The CDR3 extends over 13 amino acids. V shed 4 bases, J shed 7 bases, and the junction held 6 bases outside the gene matches. Per germline, CDR1 SEHNR and CDR2 FQNEAQ (reference sequence). The chain's CDR3 is CASSYGQEGGYTF. For the CDR3, the DNA is TGTGCCAGCAGCTATGGACAGGAGGGTGGCTACACCTTC.

The rearrangement links TRBV7-9 to TRBJ1-4, with no clear D. CDR1 and CDR2 (germline): SEHNR, FQNEAQ (reference sequence). This CDR3 is 15 amino acids long. V gave up 3 bases and J gave up 7 bases, with 15 bases separating them. The CDR3 protein is CASSFWSGEGEKLFF. CDR3 sequence (DNA): TGTGCCAGCAGCTTCTGGTCTGGGGAGGGTGAAAAACTGTTTTTT.

V usage is TRBV21-1 and J usage is TRBJ2-1; the table's D gene call, TRBD1, was not cross checked with the DNA. TRBV21-1 is designated a pseudogene. This CDR3 region has 16 residues. The CDR3 spells CASSKEDREVVNEQFF. The CDR3 DNA reads as TGTGCCAGCAGCAAAGAGGACAGGGAGGTCGTCAATGAGCAGTTCTTC.

This chain links TRBV29-1 with TRBJ2-7; possible D gene TRBD2, 6 bases. Looked up from germline, CDR1 is SQVTM and CDR2 is ANQGSEA. Trimming stripped 2 bases from V and 2 bases from J, with 13 bases between. The CDR3 is 14 amino acids. DNA of the CDR3: TGCAGCGTTGAACTATCGGGGGTTACCTACGAGCAGTACTTC. Encoded protein: CSVELSGVTYEQYF.

The chain couples TRBV5-6 to TRBJ1-5; possible D gene TRBD1, 6 bases. Trimming removed 4 bases at V and 4 bases at J, with 15 bases between. The CDR3 is 15 amino acids. In germline, CDR1 is SGHDT, CDR2 YYEEEE. CDR3 amino acids: CASSTLDSPNQPQHF. In DNA form, the CDR3 reads TGTGCCAGCAGCACCCTGGACAGCCCAAATCAGCCCCAGCATTTT.

V and J are TRBV29-1 and TRBJ1-1; 7 bases match TRBD1. This CDR3 spans 12 amino acids. Germline trimming cut 5 bases from V and 5 bases from J; bases unmatched to any gene: 5. Germline assignment: CDR1 SQVTM and CDR2 ANQGSEA. The CDR3 DNA reads as TGCAGCGTTCGGACAGGCCAGACTGAAGCTTTCTTT. It yields the protein CSVRTGQTEAFF.

In DNA form, the CDR3 reads TGTGCCAGCAGCCCTACTAGCGGGAGCACAGATACGCAGTATTTT. The encoded protein is CASSPTSGSTDTQYF. This sequence joins TRBV7-9 and TRBJ2-3; 9 bases fit TRBD2. This CDR3 contains 15 residues. The V and J ends lost 5 bases and 0 bases, in that order; junction bases with no gene match: 3. The V gene's germline CDR1 is SEHNR and CDR2 FQNEAQ (reference sequence).

The V call is TRBV7-4, the J call TRBJ2-5; D not resolved. Trimming removed 1 base from V and 5 bases from J, with 8 bases in between. The CDR3 totals 13 residues. The germline gives CDR1 SGHVT, CDR2 SQSDAQ. CDR3 amino acids: CASSLGVSETQYF. In DNA, the CDR3 is TGTGCCAGCAGCTTAGGCGTCTCGGAGACCCAGTACTTC.

The chain is built from TRBV18 and TRBJ1-5; possibly TRBD1 for D (5 bases). The V gene's germline CDR1 is KGHSH and CDR2 LQKENI. The germline V and J ends were trimmed by 6 bases and 4 bases, with 25 bases remaining between them. The CDR3 loop spans 18 amino acids. Here the CDR3 reads CASSPSLGPLGLNQPQHF. CDR3 sequence (DNA): TGTGCCAGCTCGCCTTCCCTGGGACCCTTGGGACTGAATCAGCCCCAGCATTTT.

The rearrangement uses TRBV9 and TRBJ2-1, with 11 positions matching TRBD2. This CDR3 has 15 residues. Trimming removed 4 bases from V and 5 bases from J; junction bases left unmatched: 5. Germline V CDR1 and CDR2: SGDLS, YYNGEE. The CDR3, as DNA: TGTGCCAGCAGCACTCCACTAGCGGGAGACAATGAGCAGTTCTTC. This gives the protein CASSTPLAGDNEQFF.

The chain couples TRBV5-4 to TRBJ2-3; 7 bases are shared with TRBD1. The CDR3 spans 13 residues. J was trimmed by 3 bases and V by 7 bases; bases with no gene match: 5. The V gene's germline CDR1 is SGHNT and CDR2 YYREEE (reference sequence). CDR3 DNA: TGTGCCAGCCTTGGCAGGGGGACAGATACGCAGTATTTT. It translates to CASLGRGTDTQYF.

This clone showed up just once. V usage is TRBV13 and J usage is TRBJ1-1, with unresolved D. Trimming stripped 5 bases from V and 10 bases from J, with 17 bases between. Germline CDR1 PRHDT, CDR2 FYEKMQ (reference sequence). This CDR3 has 13 amino acids. DNA of the CDR3: TGTGCCAGCAGCGCTCGTGAGGGTCTACCAGCTTTCTTT. Its protein product is CASSAREGLPAFF.

The V call is TRBV9, the J call TRBJ2-5, with 8 bases lining up with TRBD2. Germline CDR1 is SGDLS and CDR2 is YYNGEE. The CDR3 has 13 amino acids. Trimming cost V 4 bases and J 4 bases; bases outside gene matches: 3. CDR3 sequence reads: CASSRGLAETQYF. The CDR3 DNA is TGTGCCAGCAGCCGCGGACTAGCAGAGACCCAGTACTTC.

This chain uses TRBV7-2 with TRBJ2-7; perhaps TRBD2 as D (5 bases). V gave up 4 bases and J gave up 4 bases, with 17 bases separating them. Germline V gene sequence: CDR1 SGHTA, CDR2 FQGNSA. This CDR3 region has 15 residues. The CDR3 bases are TGTGCCAGCAGCTCGTCCGGGGATCTCGGTTACGAGCAGTACTTC. This codes for CASSSSGDLGYEQYF. Together with reference TRBV7-2 and TRBJ2-7, the CDR3 gives the full variable domain: GAGVSQSPSNKVTEKGKDVELRCDPISGHTALYWYRQSLGQGLEFLIYFQGNSAPDKSGLPSDRFSAERTGGSVSTLTIQRTQQEDSAVYLCASSSSGDLGYEQYFGPGTRLTVT.

The rearrangement uses TRBV28 and TRBJ2-7; 8 bases match TRBD2. J was trimmed by 6 bases and V by 9 bases; bases with no gene match: 7. This CDR3 has 12 amino acids. Looked up from germline, CDR1 is MDHEN and CDR2 is SYDVKM. DNA of the CDR3: TGTGCCAGTTTAGCGGGATCATTCGAGCAGTACTTC. The encoded protein is CASLAGSFEQYF.

This clone was seen a single time. V gene TRBV15 combines with J gene TRBJ2-7; 9 nucleotides match TRBD2. CDR1 is LNHNV, CDR2 YYDKDF, per germline (reference sequence). Trimming took 1 base from V and 4 from J; bases not matched to a gene: 5. This CDR3 is 15 amino acids long. CDR3 bases: TGTGCCACCAGCAGAGCAGGGCTAGCGGGGTACGAGCAGTACTTC. Encoded protein: CATSRAGLAGYEQYF.

V usage is TRBV10-3 and J usage is TRBJ1-2, with TRBD1 as a possible D gene (5 bases). Trimming pared 3 bases from V and 3 bases from J, leaving 11 bases between. The CDR3 has 14 residues. Per germline, CDR1 ENHRY and CDR2 SYGVKD. In DNA form, the CDR3 reads TGTGCCATCAGTGAACAGGCATCGTACTATGGCTACACCTTC. It codes for CAISEQASYYGYTF.

This sequence joins TRBV4-3 and TRBJ1-2; 9 bases map to TRBD1. Germline trimming cut 0 bases from V and 4 bases from J; bases unmatched to any gene: 6. The CDR3 is made up of 16 amino acids. Per the germline V gene, CDR1 is LGHNA and CDR2 is YSLEER. The CDR3 region is CASSQDLTGGSYGYTF. CDR3 nucleotide sequence: TGCGCCAGCAGCCAAGACCTGACAGGGGGGAGCTATGGCTACACCTTC.

V usage is TRBV30 and J usage is TRBJ2-7, with a weak D call TRBD2 (5 bases). The CDR3 spans 12 residues. V lost 0 bases to trimming and J lost 6 bases, with 9 bases between them. Germline V gene data show CDR1 as GTSNPN and CDR2 as SVGIG (reference sequence). CDR3 sequence reads: CAWSVRGGEQYF. DNA for the CDR3: TGTGCCTGGAGTGTACGGGGTGGCGAGCAGTACTTC.

The J gene is TRBJ2-3, the V gene TRBV30, with a tentative D call TRBD1 (6 bases). V dropped 3 bases and J dropped 2 bases, with 15 bases sitting between them. The V gene's germline CDR1 is GTSNPN and CDR2 SVGIG (reference sequence). This CDR3 region has 15 residues. The CDR3 bases are TGTGCCTGGAGCGAGGGAACAGGGCTCACAGATACGCAGTATTTT. It yields the protein CAWSEGTGLTDTQYF.

The chain carries TRBV27 and TRBJ2-1; D might be TRBD2 (6 bases). Trimming removed 0 bases from V and 9 bases from J, with 9 bases in between. This CDR3 contains 13 residues. CDR1 MNHEY and CDR2 SMNVEV come from the germline V gene (reference sequence). CDR3 loop: CASSLSAGSEQFF. The CDR3 DNA is TGTGCCAGCAGTTTATCGGCGGGATCTGAGCAGTTCTTC.